The clone carrying this TCR beta chain was observed a handful of times. The antigen is not known. This entry belongs to a study of T cells after yellow fever vaccination. Study conclusions and caveats: Some clonotypes, a small share, were shared between CD4 and CD8 compartments.

Germline-derived CDR1 and CDR2 are LGHNA and YSLEER. Deletions cut 0 bases from V and 4 bases from J, with 4 bases between. The CDR3 length is 13 residues. TCRdb re-analysed the 5' RACE reads in MiXCR, keeping a single row per CDR3 protein. The repertoire holds some 350,000 distinct CDR3 sequences, with roughly 4% as singletons. Source: PBMCs, taken 5 days after the yellow fever booster vaccination. The gene calls are TRBV4-3 and TRBJ1-5; D remains unclear. This receptor was identified in a man aged 18 to 29 who received the YFV17D yellow fever vaccine. DNA for the CDR3: TGCGCCAGCAGCCAAGAACGTAATCAGCCCCAGCATTTT. This sequence encodes CASSQERNQPQHF.